Each of the 25 T cell receptor beta chains below was sequenced from the same sample in a study of PD-1 blockade in classical Hodgkin lymphoma. Each patient experienced a relapse that followed autologous stem cell transplantation, and brentuximab vedotin exposure varied. Sequenced by immunoSEQ multiplex PCR; TCRdb stores in-frame clones only, minus some. Of 25,000 to 35,000 clones listed, about 76% are singletons. The sequencing used peripheral blood mononuclear cells (PBMCs), collected before the second cycle of nivolumab. These receptors were obtained from a human donor with classical Hodgkin lymphoma.

With regard to this clone: The sample has other DNA sequences that encode this CDR3 too. The rearrangement links TRBV10-3 to TRBJ1-4, with D unclear. V was clipped by 1 base and J by 4 bases, with 1 base between them. The CDR3 sequence is 12 residues long. CDR1 ENHRY and CDR2 SYGVKD come from the germline V gene. This CDR3 reads CAISEFNEKLFF. The CDR3, as DNA: TGTGCCATCAGTGAGTTTAATGAAAAACTGTTTTTT.

The chain uses TRBV9 and TRBJ2-2; D may be TRBD1 (6 bases). This CDR3 has 17 amino acids. Per germline, CDR1 SGDLS and CDR2 YYNGEE. Trimming took 4 bases from V and 5 from J, leaving 21 bases between them. The CDR3 DNA reads TGTGCCAGCAGCCTCTGGGCCCGCAGGGGTTCGACCGGGGAGCTGTTTTTT. This codes for CASSLWARRGSTGELFF.

This chain joins TRBV2 and TRBJ1-5, with a possible D match to TRBD1 (5 bases). The CDR3 spans 13 residues. The V and J ends lost 8 bases and 0 bases respectively, with 8 bases between them. CDR1 and CDR2 (germline): SNHLY, FYNNEI. The CDR3 region has the DNA TGTGCCAGCGGGGGTTATAGCAATCAGCCCCAGCATTTT. It encodes CASGGYSNQPQHF.

The chain carries TRBV27 and TRBJ2-7; 11 bases align to TRBD2. CDR3 size: 16 residues. The ends lost 0 bases at V and 4 bases at J; junction bases unmatched: 5. Germline V gene sequence: CDR1 MNHEY, CDR2 SMNVEV (reference sequence). In DNA form, the CDR3 reads TGTGCCAGCAGTTTATCCGGGCTAGCGGGGGGTTACGAGCAGTACTTC. Translated: CASSLSGLAGGYEQYF.

This clone has only one observation. The chain combines TRBV29-1 with TRBJ1-1; D remains ambiguous. V was clipped by 5 bases and J by 4 bases, with 8 bases between them. The CDR3 covers 11 residues. Germline V gives CDR1 SQVTM, CDR2 ANQGSEA. CDR3 loop: CSVRTVTEAFF. The CDR3 coding sequence is TGCAGCGTTAGGACGGTCACTGAAGCTTTCTTT.

The chain combines TRBV29-1 with TRBJ2-1; no clear D. The CDR3 loop spans 13 amino acids. The V end lost 5 bases, the J end lost 2 bases, and 10 bases lay between the germline ends. Germline V lookup: CDR1 SQVTM, CDR2 ANQGSEA. CDR3: CSVRVATYNEQFF. The CDR3 DNA reads TGCAGCGTTAGGGTGGCTACCTACAATGAGCAGTTCTTC.

This chain joins TRBV4-1 and TRBJ2-7, with D unresolved. This CDR3 has 15 amino acids. Germline CDR1 MGHRA, CDR2 YSYEKL. V lost 5 bases and J 2 bases, leaving 16 bases between the germline ends. The CDR3 loop reads CASSSVFPRTYEQYF. The CDR3 bases are TGCGCCAGCAGCTCCGTTTTCCCGCGCACCTACGAGCAGTACTTC.

The genes are TRBV4-2 and TRBJ1-1; possible D gene TRBD1, 6 bases. Trimming left V 2 bases short and J 1 base short, with 23 bases between. This CDR3 spans 19 amino acids. CDR1 and CDR2 (germline): LGHNA, YNFKEQ. CDR3 bases: TGTGCCAGCAGCCAAAGGCTCACACAGGGTGAGGGGGAGAACACTGAAGCTTTCTTT. This codes for CASSQRLTQGEGENTEAFF.

The chain uses TRBV5-6 and TRBJ1-6, with D maybe TRBD1 (5 bases). Trimming removed 0 bases from V and 2 bases from J, with 12 bases in between. CDR3 length: 17 amino acids. Germline CDR1 is SGHDT and CDR2 is YYEEEE. CDR3 loop: CASSLVLGVTYNSPLHF. CDR3 DNA: TGTGCCAGCAGCTTGGTGTTGGGGGTAACCTATAATTCACCCCTCCACTTT.

The chain is built from TRBV5-4 and TRBJ1-1; 7 bases match TRBD1. This CDR3 is 13 amino acids long. Germline assignment: CDR1 SGHNT and CDR2 YYREEE (reference sequence). Trimming took 1 base from V and 7 from J; bases not matched to a gene: 4. The CDR3 DNA follows: TGTGCCAGCAGCTTGTTCGGGGACAGTGAAGCTTTCTTT. Encoded protein: CASSLFGDSEAFF. The whole variable domain, filled in from reference TRBV5-4 and TRBJ1-1, reads ETGVTQSPTHLIKTRGQQVTLRCSSQSGHNTVSWYQQALGQGPQFIFQYYREEENGRGNFPPRFSGLQFPNYSSELNVNALELDDSALYLCASSLFGDSEAFFGQGTRLTVV.

The rearrangement uses TRBV10-3 and TRBJ2-5; D gene uncertain. The germline V and J ends were trimmed by 3 bases and 3 bases, with 2 bases remaining between them. The germline CDR1 and CDR2 sequences are ENHRY and SYGVKD. This CDR3 is built from 11 residues. The CDR3 DNA follows: TGTGCCATCAGTGAAGAAGAGACCCAGTACTTC. Protein: CAISEEETQYF.

The rearrangement joins TRBV27 to TRBJ1-6, with D unresolved. Germline V lookup: CDR1 MNHEY, CDR2 SMNVEV (reference sequence). V dropped 3 bases and J dropped 9 bases, with 15 bases sitting between them. This CDR3 region has 15 residues. The chain's CDR3 is CASSFLTLKLSPLHF. Here the CDR3 DNA reads TGTGCCAGCAGTTTTCTGACCCTAAAACTTTCACCCCTCCACTTT.

The rearrangement joins TRBV19 to TRBJ2-1; TRBD1 agrees at 7 bases. The CDR3 spans 15 residues. The trim removed 5 bases at V and 0 bases at J, leaving 4 bases unmatched. Germline V CDR1 and CDR2: LNHDA, SQIVND (reference sequence). The CDR3 loop reads CASSPYRGSYNEQFF. The CDR3 DNA is TGTGCCAGTAGTCCCTACAGGGGCTCCTACAATGAGCAGTTCTTC.

This clone was seen more than once but under ten times. This chain links TRBV9 with TRBJ1-3, with TRBD1 matching 7 bases. CDR3 length: 15 residues. Per the germline V gene, CDR1 is SGDLS and CDR2 is YYNGEE. The J segment lost 2 bases and the V segment lost 3 bases, leaving 5 bases of the junction unmatched. The CDR3 DNA reads TGTGCCAGCAGCGAAACAGGGGCAACTGGAAACACCATATATTTT. Translating it yields CASSETGATGNTIYF.

Notes on this clone: This CDR3 is also generated by other DNA sequences in the sample. The V call is TRBV13, the J call TRBJ2-1; D may correspond to TRBD1 or TRBD2 (6 bases each). V was cut by 0 bases and J by 7 bases, with 13 bases left in between. The CDR3 sequence is 15 residues long. The germline gives CDR1 PRHDT, CDR2 FYEKMQ (reference sequence). CDR3 loop: CASSLGGGGRNEQFF. DNA for the CDR3: TGTGCCAGCAGCTTAGGTGGAGGGGGGAGAAATGAGCAGTTCTTC.

The chain links TRBV7-9 to TRBJ2-3; D may be TRBD1 (5 bases). Germline CDR1 reads SEHNR; CDR2 reads FQNEAQ (reference sequence). The CDR3 length is 14 residues. V dropped 1 base and J dropped 5 bases, with 10 bases sitting between them. In DNA form, the CDR3 reads TGTGCCAGCAGCTTAGATCAGCAGGGAGATACGCAGTATTTT. It is translated as CASSLDQQGDTQYF.

V is TRBV5-6 and J is TRBJ1-1; D gene uncertain. The CDR3 totals 14 residues. V lost 0 bases and J 0 bases, leaving 6 bases between the germline ends. The V gene's germline CDR1 is SGHDT and CDR2 YYEEEE. The CDR3 here is CASSLVSLNTEAFF. The CDR3 DNA sequence: TGTGCCAGCAGCTTGGTTAGCCTGAACACTGAAGCTTTCTTT.

The V gene is TRBV11-2, the J gene TRBJ1-5; 8 bases are a match to TRBD1. The CDR3 covers 15 residues. Germline V gives CDR1 SGHAT, CDR2 FQNNGV. Losses at the gene ends were 0 bases for V and 6 bases for J; bases not matched to a gene: 4. The CDR3 nucleotides are TGTGCCAGCAGCTTAGATGGACAGGGAGGTCAGCCCCAGCATTTT. This codes for CASSLDGQGGQPQHF.

The gene calls are TRBV14 and TRBJ1-3; D is possibly TRBD1 (5 bases). Germline V gene lookup returns CDR1 SGHDN and CDR2 FVKESK. The CDR3 is made up of 14 amino acids. V lost 6 bases and J lost 0, with 9 bases in between. The CDR3 reads CASRQTASGNTIYF. The CDR3 DNA sequence: TGTGCCAGCAGACAGACAGCCTCTGGAAACACCATATATTTT.

The gene calls are TRBV2 and TRBJ1-2, with 7 bases fitting TRBD1. The CDR3 totals 15 residues. The junction had 6 bases not matched to a gene; V was cut back by 4 bases and J by 1 base. Germline V gives CDR1 SNHLY, CDR2 FYNNEI. In nucleotides, the CDR3 is TGTGCCAGCAGTGTGGTGCAGGGGGTTAACTATGGCTACACCTTC. This codes for CASSVVQGVNYGYTF.

The gene calls are TRBV7-8 and TRBJ2-5; 7 bases agree with TRBD1. This CDR3 spans 14 amino acids. V gave up 1 base and J gave up 4 bases; unmatched junction bases: 3. The germline CDR1 and CDR2 sequences are SGHVS and FQNEAQ. CDR3 residues: CASSLGEGAETQYF. The DNA of the CDR3 is TGTGCCAGCAGCTTAGGAGAGGGGGCAGAGACCCAGTACTTC.

The V and J genes are TRBV9 and TRBJ2-7, with D possibly being TRBD1 (5 bases). The V gene lost 0 bases and the J gene lost 6 bases, with 10 bases spanning the gap. Germline CDR1 is SGDLS and CDR2 is YYNGEE. The CDR3 has 13 residues. As DNA, the CDR3 is TGTGCCAGCAGCGTAGTGCAAGGGGCCGAGCAGTACTTC. Protein product: CASSVVQGAEQYF.

This clone showed up just a few times. V is TRBV19 and J is TRBJ1-1, with TRBD1 matching over 7 bases. The CDR3 has 13 amino acids. Looked up from germline, CDR1 is LNHDA and CDR2 is SQIVND (reference sequence). The junction had 7 bases not matched to a gene; V was cut back by 8 bases and J by 4 bases. The chain's CDR3 is CASGTGVGTEAFF. CDR3 nucleotide sequence: TGTGCCAGTGGTACAGGGGTCGGCACTGAAGCTTTCTTT.

Note on this clone: Additional DNA sequences in this sample encode the identical CDR3. The CDR3: CASSPGTYGNQPQHF. DNA for the CDR3: TGTGCCAGTAGTCCCGGGACATACGGCAATCAGCCCCAGCATTTT. The genes are TRBV19 and TRBJ1-5, with D perhaps matching TRBD1 (6 bases). With 5 bases removed from V and 2 bases from J, the gap between germline ends came to 13 bases. The CDR3 totals 15 residues. The V gene's germline CDR1 is LNHDA and CDR2 SQIVND (reference sequence). Filled out from reference TRBV19 and TRBJ1-5, the complete variable domain reads DGGITQSPKYLFRKEGQNVTLSCEQNLNHDAMYWYRQDPGQGLRLIYYSQIVNDFQKGDIAEGYSVSREKKESFPLTVTSAQKNPTAFYLCASSPGTYGNQPQHFGDGTRLSIL.

CDR3 protein: CAWSVSGSRKPQHF. The CDR3 DNA follows: TGTGCCTGGAGTGTAAGTGGGAGTAGGAAGCCCCAGCATTTT. The rearrangement uses TRBV30 and TRBJ1-5; D is uncertain. The V gene's germline CDR1 is GTSNPN and CDR2 SVGIG (reference sequence). V was pared by 0 bases and J by 8 bases, with 14 bases between. CDR3 length: 14 residues.